The clone carrying this T cell receptor (beta chain) was counted between two and nine times. Its antigen is unknown. The data stem from a study of blood T cells in healthy people across ages. Findings and limits, study-wide: Fewer expanded clones and more diversity marked long-lived versus aged donors.

Alongside a J-beta primer mix, a sample-barcoded 5' primer served in a second PCR lasting about 7 to 12 cycles. TCRdb processed the 5' RACE reads anew with MiXCR; each CDR3 protein has one entry. The table lists hundreds of thousands of distinct CDR3 sequences, roughly 56% of them singletons. Between the trimmed V and J ends, which lost 0 bases and 3 bases, there was a span of 0 bases. The CDR3 is made up of 13 amino acids. From germline, CDR1 is SNHLY and CDR2 FYNNEI. V is TRBV2 and J is TRBJ2-6; D ambiguous. This receptor was obtained from a middle-aged man in good health. Sequenced: blood. This CDR3 is CASSEAGANVLTF. The CDR3 bases are TGTGCCAGCAGTGAAGCTGGGGCCAACGTCCTGACTTTC.